The 13 T cell receptor beta chains below come from one sample, sequenced in a study of OX40 agonist ivuxolimab in advanced cancers. Method: immunoSEQ multiplex PCR; TCRdb's copy keeps in-frame clones and lacks some. The data contain 40,000 to 60,000 clones, about 93% of them seen just once; the ten biggest clones take up approximately 25%. The specimen comprised CD4+ or CD8+ T cells sorted from blood, sampled in a trial of the OX40 agonist ivuxolimab. The receptors originated from an adult with an advanced solid tumor such as melanoma, head and neck, liver or kidney cancer.

This chain connects TRBV5-1 to TRBJ2-1, with D perhaps TRBD1 (6 bases). This CDR3 is built from 14 residues. Trimming pared 1 base from V and 2 bases from J, leaving 7 bases between. Germline CDR1 is SGHRS and CDR2 is YFSETQ. The CDR3 is CASSLRQAYNEQFF. The CDR3 bases are TGCGCCAGCAGCTTGAGACAGGCCTACAATGAGCAGTTCTTC.

The chain employs TRBV6-1 and TRBJ2-3, with D possibly TRBD1 on 6 matching bases. Trimming cost V 7 bases and J 0 bases, with 11 bases left between them. The V gene's germline CDR1 is MNHNS and CDR2 SASEGT. The CDR3 is 14 residues long. CDR3 sequence reads: CASNGQLSTDTQYF. CDR3 coding DNA: TGTGCCAGCAACGGACAGCTTAGCACAGATACGCAGTATTTT.

This CDR3 reads CASRLAPGAYNEQFF. CDR3 bases: TGTGCCAGCAGACTCGCCCCGGGCGCCTACAATGAGCAGTTCTTC. The V gene is TRBV7-8, the J gene TRBJ2-1; no definite D call. V lost 6 bases to trimming and J lost 2 bases, with 14 bases between them. The CDR3 runs 15 residues. Germline CDR1 and CDR2: SGHVS and FQNEAQ.

As regards this clone: No conserved phenylalanine or tryptophan ends this CDR3, so it is likely a read error. No DNA is shown, since the ends of the CDR3 on it are uncertain; the CDR3 is the one TCRdb lists. This rearrangement joins TRBV5-6 to TRBJ1-1; the DNA was not used to check the table's D call, TRBD1. The CDR3 extends over 9 residues, inclusive of both ends. Germline lookup yields CDR1 SGHDT and CDR2 YYEEEE. The CDR3 reads CASSVQQGV.

In its sample, this clone was seen once. The rearrangement uses TRBV12-2 and TRBJ2-7; the table's D call, TRBD2, has no DNA check behind it. TRBV12-2 has pseudogene status. The CDR3 contains 17 residues. CDR3 nucleotide sequence: TGTGCAAGTCGCTTACCGGCGGGGAATAAATTAGGGTACGAGCAGTACTTC. It codes for CASRLPAGNKLGYEQYF.

The chain couples TRBV29-1 to TRBJ2-7; 8 nucleotides line up with TRBD2. Germline-derived CDR1 and CDR2 are SQVTM and ANQGSEA. The CDR3 is made up of 15 amino acids. The V segment lost 3 bases and the J segment 3 bases; nucleotides outside the gene matches: 10. CDR3 protein: CSVERDRGGRYEQYF. The CDR3 coding sequence is TGCAGCGTTGAGAGGGACCGGGGGGGACGCTACGAGCAGTACTTC.

The rearrangement links TRBV6-5 to TRBJ2-1; D may correspond to TRBD1 or TRBD2 (5 bases each). The CDR3 spans 15 residues. Germline assignment: CDR1 MNHEY and CDR2 SVGAGI. The V gene lost 3 bases and the J gene lost 0 bases, with 9 bases spanning the gap. This chain's CDR3 is CASSYIGGSYNEQFF. The DNA for the CDR3 is TGTGCCAGCAGTTATATTGGGGGCTCCTACAATGAGCAGTTCTTC.

This chain's CDR3 is CASSPYTGELFF. In DNA form, the CDR3 reads TGTGCCAGCAGTCCCTACACCGGGGAGCTGTTTTTT. This rearrangement joins TRBV27 to TRBJ2-2; D is uncertain. Trimming cost V 5 bases and J 3 bases, with 4 bases left between them. This CDR3 spans 12 amino acids. The germline V gene encodes CDR1 MNHEY and CDR2 SMNVEV (reference sequence).

The V gene is TRBV5-5, the J gene TRBJ1-2; 7 bases are shared with TRBD1. Trimming took 4 bases from V and 4 from J; bases not matched to a gene: 13. Germline CDR1 reads SGHKS; CDR2 reads YYEKEE (reference sequence). The CDR3 has 16 amino acids. CDR3 amino acids: CASSDRTGALSYGYTF. The CDR3 DNA reads as TGTGCCAGCAGCGACCGGACAGGAGCGTTATCCTATGGCTACACCTTC.

The rearrangement uses TRBV5-6 and TRBJ2-7, with a weak D call TRBD1 (6 bases). Trimming removed 5 bases at V and 3 bases at J, with 12 bases between. CDR3 length equals 13 residues. Germline values: CDR1 SGHDT, CDR2 YYEEEE. CDR3 bases: TGTGCCAGCAGTGGTCAGGGGAGCTACGAGCAGTACTTC. It yields the protein CASSGQGSYEQYF.

In DNA, the CDR3 is TGTGCCAGCAGCTTGGAGGTCAGGACCTACGAGCAGTACTTC. Its translation is CASSLEVRTYEQYF. The J gene is TRBJ2-7, the V gene TRBV5-6; D unclear. Trimming shortened V by 0 bases and J by 2 bases, and 9 bases separated the two germline ends. The length of the CDR3 is 14 residues. Per the germline V gene, CDR1 is SGHDT and CDR2 is YYEEEE.

The V and J genes are TRBV29-1 and TRBJ2-1; 8 bases are shared with TRBD1. The ends lost 6 bases at V and 4 bases at J; junction bases unmatched: 2. This CDR3 is built from 12 residues. CDR1 SQVTM and CDR2 ANQGSEA come from the germline V gene. The CDR3: CSVQGGYNEQFF. DNA of the CDR3: TGCAGCGTACAGGGGGGATACAATGAGCAGTTCTTC.

The rearrangement links TRBV19 to TRBJ2-7, with 7 bases fitting TRBD1. After removal of 6 bases from V and 6 bases from J, the junction contained 5 bases not matched to a gene. The CDR3 contains 12 residues. The germline V gene encodes CDR1 LNHDA and CDR2 SQIVND (reference sequence). CDR3 protein: CASRGGPSEQYF. CDR3 DNA: TGTGCCAGTAGAGGGGGCCCCTCCGAGCAGTACTTC.